Shown below are 7 T cell receptor beta chains from a single sample sequenced in a study of T cell repertoires in cytomegalovirus infection (dated by TCRdb to the late 2010s). The instrument was an Illumina HiSeq 1500. In TCRdb, the public reads were trimmed at Q25 with fastp and aligned with MiXCR, with productive beta chains retained. One record per CDR3 amino acid sequence lists the most common genes and DNA. The sample table contains hundreds of thousands of distinct CDR3 sequences; only one count was recorded for roughly 15% of them. Jointly, the top ten make up around 11% of the sample. The specimen sequenced was PBMCs. The origin of the receptors is a human donor in good health (CMV status not recorded). Some clones in this sample may be carry-over from other donors' samples.

This clonotype has a handful of counts. This chain uses TRBV4-2 with TRBJ1-3; D call uncertain. CDR3 size: 16 residues. V lost 0 bases and J lost 1, with 10 bases in between. CDR1 and CDR2 (germline): LGHNA, YNFKEQ. The CDR3 sequence: CASSQDWSISGNTIYF. CDR3 DNA sequence: TGTGCCAGCAGCCAAGATTGGAGTATTTCTGGAAACACCATATATTTT.

This clonotype was seen ten or more times. V gene TRBV10-3 combines with J gene TRBJ2-3; 9 bases map to TRBD1. Losses at the gene ends were 5 bases for V and 4 bases for J; bases not matched to a gene: 7. There are 15 residues in the CDR3. The germline gives CDR1 ENHRY, CDR2 SYGVKD. CDR3 bases: TGTGCCATCAGTTCAGCGGACAGGGGACCAGATACGCAGTATTTT. Its protein product is CAISSADRGPDTQYF.

The rearrangement links TRBV5-1 to TRBJ1-5; the match to TRBD1 covers 8 bases. V lost 7 bases to trimming and J lost 3 bases; unmatched junction nucleotides: 9. The CDR3 is 15 residues long. Germline V lookup: CDR1 SGHRS, CDR2 YFSETQ. The CDR3 reads CASLRGQALNQPQHF. CDR3 coding DNA: TGCGCCAGCCTTCGGGGACAGGCCCTCAATCAGCCCCAGCATTTT.

This clonotype was found many times. The chain joins TRBV7-2 to TRBJ2-7, with 9 positions matching TRBD2. With 3 bases clipped from V and 3 bases from J, the junction kept 6 bases outside the gene matches. Germline V CDR1 and CDR2: SGHTA, FQGNSA. This CDR3 has 15 amino acids. The chain's CDR3 is CASSFRVAGDYEQYF. CDR3 sequence (DNA): TGTGCCAGCAGCTTTCGGGTAGCGGGGGACTACGAGCAGTACTTC.

This chain uses TRBV29-1 with TRBJ2-7; TRBD2 agrees at 14 bases. After removal of 6 bases from V and 4 bases from J, the junction contained 8 bases not matched to a gene. The CDR3 is 15 residues long. Germline CDR1 SQVTM, CDR2 ANQGSEA. The CDR3 spells CSVVPGTSGGYEQYF. The CDR3 nucleotides read TGCAGCGTCGTCCCTGGGACTAGCGGGGGATACGAGCAGTACTTC.

This clonotype came up many times. The CDR3 reads CASSLSGGHGTDTQYF. CDR3 DNA sequence: TGTGCCAGCAGCTTATCAGGGGGGCACGGCACAGATACGCAGTATTTT. The chain has TRBV7-3 and TRBJ2-3; D may be TRBD1 (7 bases). The germline gives CDR1 SGHTA, CDR2 FQGTGA. The CDR3 is made up of 16 amino acids. The V gene lost 2 bases and the J gene lost 1 base, with 13 bases spanning the gap. The full variable domain, completed using reference TRBV7-3 and TRBJ2-3, is GAGVSQTPSNKVTEKGKYVELRCDPISGHTALYWYRQSLGQGPEFLIYFQGTGAADDSGLPNDRFFAVRPEGSVSTLKIQRTERGDSAVYLCASSLSGGHGTDTQYFGPGTRLTVL.

This clonotype showed up just a few times. The rearrangement links TRBV7-9 to TRBJ1-2; D is unresolved. In germline, CDR1 is SEHNR, CDR2 FQNEAQ (reference sequence). Between the trimmed V and J ends, which lost 0 bases and 7 bases, there was a span of 9 bases. The CDR3 is 13 residues long. Here the CDR3 DNA reads TGTGCCAGCAGCTTAGCCGGCAGATCTGGCTACACCTTC. The encoded protein is CASSLAGRSGYTF.